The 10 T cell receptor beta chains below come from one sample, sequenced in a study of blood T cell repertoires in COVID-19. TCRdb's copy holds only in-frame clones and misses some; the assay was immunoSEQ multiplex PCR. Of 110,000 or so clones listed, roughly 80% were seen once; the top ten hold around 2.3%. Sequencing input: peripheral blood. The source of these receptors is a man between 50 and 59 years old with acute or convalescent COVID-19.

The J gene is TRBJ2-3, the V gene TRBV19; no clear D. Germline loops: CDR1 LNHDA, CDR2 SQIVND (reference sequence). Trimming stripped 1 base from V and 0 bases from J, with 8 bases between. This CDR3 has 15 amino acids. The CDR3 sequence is CASSIALSSTDTQYF. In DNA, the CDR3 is TGTGCCAGTAGTATAGCCCTCTCTAGCACAGATACGCAGTATTTT.

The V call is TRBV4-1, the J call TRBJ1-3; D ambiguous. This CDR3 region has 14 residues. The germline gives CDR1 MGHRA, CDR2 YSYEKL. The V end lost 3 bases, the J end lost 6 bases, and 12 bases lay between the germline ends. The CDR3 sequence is CASSHPLGENTIYF. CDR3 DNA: TGCGCCAGCAGCCACCCCCTAGGAGAAAACACCATATATTTT.

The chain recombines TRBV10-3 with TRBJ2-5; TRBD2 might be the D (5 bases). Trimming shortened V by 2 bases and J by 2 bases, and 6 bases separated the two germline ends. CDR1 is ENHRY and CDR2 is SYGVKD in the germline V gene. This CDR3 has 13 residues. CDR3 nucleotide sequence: TGTGCCATCAGTGAGGTAGCGCAAGAGACCCAGTACTTC. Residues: CAISEVAQETQYF.

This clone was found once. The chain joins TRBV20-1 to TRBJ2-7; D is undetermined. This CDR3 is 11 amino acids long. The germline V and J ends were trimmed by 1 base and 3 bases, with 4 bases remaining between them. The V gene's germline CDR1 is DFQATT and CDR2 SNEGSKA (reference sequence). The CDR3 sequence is CSARGDYEQYF. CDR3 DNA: TGCAGTGCTAGAGGAGACTACGAGCAGTACTTC.

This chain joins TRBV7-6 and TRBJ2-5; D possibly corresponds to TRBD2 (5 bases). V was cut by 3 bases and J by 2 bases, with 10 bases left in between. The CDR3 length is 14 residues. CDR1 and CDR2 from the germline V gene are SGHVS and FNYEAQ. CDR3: CASSFRGSQETQYF. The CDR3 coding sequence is TGTGCCAGCAGCTTTCGAGGGTCACAAGAGACCCAGTACTTC.

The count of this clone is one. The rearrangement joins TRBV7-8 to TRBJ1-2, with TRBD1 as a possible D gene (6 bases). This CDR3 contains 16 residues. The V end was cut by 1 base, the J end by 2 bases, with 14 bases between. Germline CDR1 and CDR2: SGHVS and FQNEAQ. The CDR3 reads CASSLVAGEWNYGYTF. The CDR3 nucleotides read TGTGCCAGCAGCTTAGTTGCAGGGGAGTGGAACTATGGCTACACCTTC.

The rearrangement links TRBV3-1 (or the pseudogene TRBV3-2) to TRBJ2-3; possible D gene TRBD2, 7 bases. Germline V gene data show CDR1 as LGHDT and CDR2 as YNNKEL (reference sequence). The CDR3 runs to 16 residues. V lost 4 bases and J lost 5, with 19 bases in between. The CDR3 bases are TGTGCCAGCAGCCCGCTTGTAGCGGGCAGGGGAGATACGCAGTATTTT. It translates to CASSPLVAGRGDTQYF.

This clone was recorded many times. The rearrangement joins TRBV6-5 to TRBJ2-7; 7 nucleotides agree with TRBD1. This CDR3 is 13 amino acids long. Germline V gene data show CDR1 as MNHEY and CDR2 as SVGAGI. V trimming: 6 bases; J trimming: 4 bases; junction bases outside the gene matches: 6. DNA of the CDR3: TGTGCCAGCAGAGCCGGGACAGCTTACGAGCAGTACTTC. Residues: CASRAGTAYEQYF.

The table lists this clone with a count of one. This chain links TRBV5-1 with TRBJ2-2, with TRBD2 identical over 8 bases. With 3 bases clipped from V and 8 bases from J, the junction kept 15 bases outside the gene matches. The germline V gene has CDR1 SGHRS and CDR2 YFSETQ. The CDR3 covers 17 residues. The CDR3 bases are TGCGCCAGCAGCTCCCGAGCCAGCGGGGGCCCGAGAGGGGAGCTGTTTTTT. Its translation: CASSSRASGGPRGELFF.

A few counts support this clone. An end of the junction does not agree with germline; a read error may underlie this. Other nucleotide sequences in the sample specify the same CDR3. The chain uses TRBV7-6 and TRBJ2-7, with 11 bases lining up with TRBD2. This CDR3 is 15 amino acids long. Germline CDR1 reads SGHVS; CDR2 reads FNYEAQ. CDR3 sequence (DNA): TGTGCCAGCAGCCTAGCGGGAGGTAGCTCCTACGAGCAGTACTTC. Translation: CASSLAGGSSYEQYF. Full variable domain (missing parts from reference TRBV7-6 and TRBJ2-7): GAGVSQSPRYKVTKRGQDVALRCDPISGHVSLYWYRQALGQGPEFLTYFNYEAQQDKSGLPNDRFSAERPEGSISTLTIQRTEQRDSAMYRCASSLAGGSSYEQYFGPGTRLTVT.